This T cell receptor beta chain came from a study of T cells after yellow fever vaccination. Germline assignment: CDR1 MNHEY and CDR2 SMNVEV (reference sequence). The CDR3 spans 13 residues. After removal of 7 bases from V and 7 bases from J, the junction contained 7 bases not matched to a gene. MiXCR, applied by TCRdb to the 5' RACE reads, yields one record per CDR3 protein. The sample lists tens of thousands of distinct CDR3 sequences, around 6.9% seen once, with around 32% in the top ten. The study, taken as a whole, reports: Relatively few clonotypes were ones that appeared in both CD4 and CD8 compartments.

For this clonotype: Its antigen is not identified.

The rearrangement uses TRBV27 and TRBJ2-3; TRBD1 matches at 8 bases. The input for sequencing was CD8+ T cells sorted from PBMCs, taken around 5 days after the first yellow fever vaccination. This TCR was recovered from a man aged 18 to 30 who received the YFV17D yellow fever vaccine. CDR3 protein: CASTRTGRNTQYF. The CDR3 bases are TGTGCCAGCACCCGGACAGGGCGCAATACGCAGTATTTT.